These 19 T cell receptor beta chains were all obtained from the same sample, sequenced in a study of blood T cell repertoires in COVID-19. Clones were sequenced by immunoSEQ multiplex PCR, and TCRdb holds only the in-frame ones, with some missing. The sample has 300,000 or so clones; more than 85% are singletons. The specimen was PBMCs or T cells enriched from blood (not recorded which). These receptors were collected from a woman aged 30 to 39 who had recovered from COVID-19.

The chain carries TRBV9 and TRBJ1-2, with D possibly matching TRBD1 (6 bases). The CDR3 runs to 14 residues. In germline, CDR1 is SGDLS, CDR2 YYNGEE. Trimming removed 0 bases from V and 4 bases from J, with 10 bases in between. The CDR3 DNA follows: TGTGCCAGCAGCGTAGGCGGACAGACCTATGGCTACACCTTC. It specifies CASSVGGQTYGYTF.

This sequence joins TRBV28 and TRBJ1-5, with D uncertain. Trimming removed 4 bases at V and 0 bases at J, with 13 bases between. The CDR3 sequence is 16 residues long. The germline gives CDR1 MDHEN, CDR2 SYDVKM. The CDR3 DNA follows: TGTGCCAGCAGTTCCCTTATGAGATATAGCAATCAGCCCCAGCATTTT. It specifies CASSSLMRYSNQPQHF.

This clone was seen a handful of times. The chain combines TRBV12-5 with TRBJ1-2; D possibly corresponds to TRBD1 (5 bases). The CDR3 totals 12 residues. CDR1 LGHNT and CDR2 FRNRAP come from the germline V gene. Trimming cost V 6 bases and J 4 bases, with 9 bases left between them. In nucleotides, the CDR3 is TGTGCTAGTGGCCTCGACAGCTATGGCTACACCTTC. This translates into CASGLDSYGYTF.

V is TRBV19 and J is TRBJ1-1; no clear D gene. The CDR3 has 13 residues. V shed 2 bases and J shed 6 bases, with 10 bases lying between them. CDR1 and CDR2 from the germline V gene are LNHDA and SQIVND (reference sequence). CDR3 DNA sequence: TGTGCCAGTAGTATAATTTCTAATGCTGAAGCTTTCTTT. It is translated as CASSIISNAEAFF.

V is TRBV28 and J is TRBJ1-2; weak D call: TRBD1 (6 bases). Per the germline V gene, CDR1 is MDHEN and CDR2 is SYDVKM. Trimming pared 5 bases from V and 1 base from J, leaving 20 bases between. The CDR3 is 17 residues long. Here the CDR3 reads CASSIPVGGGLNYGYTF. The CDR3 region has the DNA TGTGCCAGCAGTATCCCCGTTGGCGGGGGGCTTAACTATGGCTACACCTTC.

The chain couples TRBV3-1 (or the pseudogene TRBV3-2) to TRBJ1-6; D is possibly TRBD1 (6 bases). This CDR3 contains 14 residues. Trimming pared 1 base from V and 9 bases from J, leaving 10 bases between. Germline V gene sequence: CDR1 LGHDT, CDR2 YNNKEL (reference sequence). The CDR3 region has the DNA TGTGCCAGCAGCCAAGGGACAGCTGGTTCACCCCTCCACTTT. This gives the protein CASSQGTAGSPLHF.

The CDR3 region has the DNA TGTGCCAGCAGTTTAGACAGGTTAATATCCTACGAGCAGTACTTC. This sequence encodes CASSLDRLISYEQYF. The V gene is TRBV28, the J gene TRBJ2-7, with TRBD1 as a possible D gene (6 bases). Trimming stripped 2 bases from V and 1 base from J, with 12 bases between. The CDR3 runs 15 residues. Germline V gene lookup returns CDR1 MDHEN and CDR2 SYDVKM.

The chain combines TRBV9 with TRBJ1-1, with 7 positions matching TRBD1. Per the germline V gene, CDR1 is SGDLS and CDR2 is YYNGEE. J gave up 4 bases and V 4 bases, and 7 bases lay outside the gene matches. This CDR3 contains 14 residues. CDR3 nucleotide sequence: TGTGCCAGCAGCCCTCCGACAGGGAGCACTGAAGCTTTCTTT. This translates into CASSPPTGSTEAFF.

As DNA, the CDR3 is TGTGCCAGCCACAACAGGGTGATGGGTTATGGCTACACCTTC. This translates into CASHNRVMGYGYTF. The rearrangement uses TRBV2 and TRBJ1-2, with a possible D match to TRBD1 (6 bases). The CDR3 is 14 residues long. Germline V gives CDR1 SNHLY, CDR2 FYNNEI. V was cut by 8 bases and J by 5 bases, with 18 bases left in between.

CDR3: CASSYSGGISAYEQYF. The DNA for the CDR3 is TGTGCCAGCAGTTACTCGGGGGGGATCAGCGCCTACGAGCAGTACTTC. V gene TRBV6-2 or TRBV6-3 combines with J gene TRBJ2-7; 7 nucleotides align to TRBD2. The CDR3 has 16 amino acids. The trim removed 0 bases at V and 2 bases at J, leaving 7 bases unmatched. Germline CDR1 is MNHEY and CDR2 is SVGEGT.

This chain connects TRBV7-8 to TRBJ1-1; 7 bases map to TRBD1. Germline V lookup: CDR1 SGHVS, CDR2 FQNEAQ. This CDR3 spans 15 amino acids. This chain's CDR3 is CATQGDRALNTEAFF. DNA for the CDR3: TGTGCGACGCAGGGGGATCGTGCCTTGAACACTGAAGCTTTCTTT. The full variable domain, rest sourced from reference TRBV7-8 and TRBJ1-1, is GAGVSQSPRYKVAKRGQDVALRCDPISGHVSLFWYQQALGQGPEFLTYFQNEAQLDKSGLPSDRFFAERPEGSVSTLKIQRTQQEDSAVYLCATQGDRALNTEAFFGQGTRLTVV.

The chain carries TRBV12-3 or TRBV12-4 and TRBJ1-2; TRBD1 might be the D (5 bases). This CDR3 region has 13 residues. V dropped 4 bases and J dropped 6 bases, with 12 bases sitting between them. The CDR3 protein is CASSSGHYDGYTF. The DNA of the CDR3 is TGTGCCAGCAGTTCAGGACACTATGATGGCTACACCTTC.

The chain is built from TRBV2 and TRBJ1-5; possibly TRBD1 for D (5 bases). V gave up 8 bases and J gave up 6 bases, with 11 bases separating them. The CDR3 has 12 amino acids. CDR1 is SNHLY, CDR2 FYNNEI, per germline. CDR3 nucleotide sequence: TGTGCCAGCGCCGGGAGGGGTCAGCCCCAGCATTTT. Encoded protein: CASAGRGQPQHF.

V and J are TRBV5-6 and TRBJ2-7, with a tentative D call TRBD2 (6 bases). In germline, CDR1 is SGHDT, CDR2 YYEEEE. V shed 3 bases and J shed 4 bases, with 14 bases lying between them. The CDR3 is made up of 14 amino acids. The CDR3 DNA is TGTGCCAGCAGCTCGGGGGTCAGGGTGTACGAGCAGTACTTC. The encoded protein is CASSSGVRVYEQYF.

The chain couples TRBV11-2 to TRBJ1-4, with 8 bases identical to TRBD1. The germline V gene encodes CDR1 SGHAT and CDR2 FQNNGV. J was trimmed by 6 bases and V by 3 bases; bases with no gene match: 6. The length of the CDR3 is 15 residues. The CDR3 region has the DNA TGTGCCAGCAGCTTTACCGGGACAGGCTATGAAAAACTGTTTTTT. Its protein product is CASSFTGTGYEKLFF.

CDR3 bases: TGTGCCAGCAGTTTCGCGGGCGGAGCAGATACGCAGTATTTT. Encoded protein: CASSFAGGADTQYF. This chain uses TRBV28 with TRBJ2-3; perhaps TRBD2 as D (5 bases). Germline-derived CDR1 and CDR2 are MDHEN and SYDVKM. Trimming removed 3 bases from V and 4 bases from J, with 11 bases in between. The CDR3 is 14 amino acids. Drawing the rest from reference TRBV28 and TRBJ2-3, the complete variable domain is DVKVTQSSRYLVKRTGEKVFLECVQDMDHENMFWYRQDPGLGLRLIYFSYDVKMKEKGDIPEGYSVSREKKERFSLILESASTNQTSMYLCASSFAGGADTQYFGPGTRLTVL.

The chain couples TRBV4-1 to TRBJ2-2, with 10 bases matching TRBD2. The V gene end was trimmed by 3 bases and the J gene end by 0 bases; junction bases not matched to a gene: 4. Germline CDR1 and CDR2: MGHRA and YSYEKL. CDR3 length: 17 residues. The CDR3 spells CASSQWSGGANTGELFF. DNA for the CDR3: TGCGCCAGCAGCCAGTGGAGCGGGGGGGCGAACACCGGGGAGCTGTTTTTT.

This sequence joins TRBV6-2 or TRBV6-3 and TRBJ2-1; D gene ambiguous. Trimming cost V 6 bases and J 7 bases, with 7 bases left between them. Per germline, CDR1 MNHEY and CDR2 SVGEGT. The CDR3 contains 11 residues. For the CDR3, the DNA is TGTGCCAGCAGCGATCGGAATGAGCAGTTCTTC. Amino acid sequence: CASSDRNEQFF.

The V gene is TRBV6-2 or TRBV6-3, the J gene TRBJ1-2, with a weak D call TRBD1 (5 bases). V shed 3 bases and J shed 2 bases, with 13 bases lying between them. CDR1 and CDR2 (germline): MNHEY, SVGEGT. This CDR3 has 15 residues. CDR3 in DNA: TGTGCCAGCAGTTATGCAGGGTCAGTGAACTATGGCTACACCTTC. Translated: CASSYAGSVNYGYTF.